This TCR beta chain originates from a study of regulatory T cells in long-lasting Graves disease. Study-level points and caveats: Accuracy might have suffered from few samples. Persistent patients shared more public clonotypes (roughly 3,000) than newly diagnosed patients (roughly 960).

As regards this clonotype: The antigen is not known.

Extracted PBMC RNA gave rise to the TCR library. An endocrinology department located in Xi'an, China, was where the patients came from. Deletions cut 1 base from V and 0 bases from J, with 9 bases between. Germline CDR1 and CDR2: DFQATT and SNEGSKA (reference sequence). The CDR3 consists of 14 residues. Each CDR3 protein is one row after TCRdb ran MiXCR on the reads. This table holds about 1,300 distinct CDR3 sequences, 50% found once. The chain recombines TRBV20-1 with TRBJ1-1, with D tentatively TRBD1 (5 bases). The sequence came from a female donor with Graves disease. The source was peripheral blood mononuclear cells (PBMCs), collected with antithyroid drug treatment, in newly diagnosed or persistent Graves disease (not recorded which). CDR3 amino acids: CSARARQLNTEAFF. CDR3 nucleotide sequence: TGCAGTGCTAGAGCCCGACAGTTGAACACTGAAGCTTTCTTT.